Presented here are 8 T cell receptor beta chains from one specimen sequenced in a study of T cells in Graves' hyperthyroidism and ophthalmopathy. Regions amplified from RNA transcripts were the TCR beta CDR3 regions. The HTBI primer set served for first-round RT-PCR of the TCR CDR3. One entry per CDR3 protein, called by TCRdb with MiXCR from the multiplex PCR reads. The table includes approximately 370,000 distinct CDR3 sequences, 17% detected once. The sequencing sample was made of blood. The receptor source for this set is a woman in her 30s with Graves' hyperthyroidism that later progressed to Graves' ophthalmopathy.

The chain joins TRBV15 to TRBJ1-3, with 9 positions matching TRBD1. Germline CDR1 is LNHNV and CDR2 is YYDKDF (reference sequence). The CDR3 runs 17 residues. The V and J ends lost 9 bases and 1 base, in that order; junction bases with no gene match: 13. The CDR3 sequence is CATGYFRDRVSGNTIYF. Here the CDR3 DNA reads TGTGCCACTGGCTACTTCCGGGACAGGGTTTCTGGAAACACCATATATTTT.

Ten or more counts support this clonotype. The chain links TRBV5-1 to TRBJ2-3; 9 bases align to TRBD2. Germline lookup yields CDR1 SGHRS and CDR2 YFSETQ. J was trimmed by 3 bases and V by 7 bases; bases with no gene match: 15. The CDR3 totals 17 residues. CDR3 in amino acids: CASRLHWVAGETDTQYF. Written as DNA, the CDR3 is TGCGCCAGCCGCCTTCACTGGGTAGCGGGAGAGACAGATACGCAGTATTTT.

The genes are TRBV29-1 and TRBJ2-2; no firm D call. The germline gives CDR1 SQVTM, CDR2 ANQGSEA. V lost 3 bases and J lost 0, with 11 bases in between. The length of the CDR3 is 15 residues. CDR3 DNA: TGCAGCGTTGAGGAAGGGTCTTCGAACACCGGGGAGCTGTTTTTT. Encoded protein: CSVEEGSSNTGELFF.

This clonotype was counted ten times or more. The CDR3 is CASSFLGQGTDTQYF. CDR3 nucleotides: TGTGCCAGCAGTTTTCTCGGACAGGGTACAGATACGCAGTATTTT. J is TRBJ2-3 and V is TRBV28; 8 positions match TRBD1. V shed 3 bases, J shed 3 bases, and the junction held 5 bases outside the gene matches. CDR1 is MDHEN and CDR2 is SYDVKM in the germline V gene. The CDR3 covers 15 residues.

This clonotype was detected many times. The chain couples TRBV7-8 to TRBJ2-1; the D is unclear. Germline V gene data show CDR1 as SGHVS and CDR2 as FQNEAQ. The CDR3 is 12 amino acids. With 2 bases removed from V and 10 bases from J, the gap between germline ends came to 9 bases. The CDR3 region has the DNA TGTGCCAGCAGCTTAAATTTGGGAGAGCAGTTCTTC. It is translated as CASSLNLGEQFF.

The CDR3 loop is CASSPRTSADTQYF. The CDR3 DNA sequence: TGTGCCAGCAGCCCCAGGACTTCAGCAGATACGCAGTATTTT. The rearrangement links TRBV5-8 to TRBJ2-3; weak D call: TRBD2 (5 bases). The length of the CDR3 is 14 residues. Germline V lookup: CDR1 SGHTS, CDR2 YDEGEE. Trimming removed 4 bases at V and 4 bases at J, with 13 bases between.

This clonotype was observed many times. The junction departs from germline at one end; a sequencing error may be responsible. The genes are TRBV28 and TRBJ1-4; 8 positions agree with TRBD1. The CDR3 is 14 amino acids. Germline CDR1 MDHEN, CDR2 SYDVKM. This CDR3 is CARSQQGENEKLFF. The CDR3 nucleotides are TGTGCCCGCAGTCAACAGGGGGAAAATGAAAAACTGTTTTTT.

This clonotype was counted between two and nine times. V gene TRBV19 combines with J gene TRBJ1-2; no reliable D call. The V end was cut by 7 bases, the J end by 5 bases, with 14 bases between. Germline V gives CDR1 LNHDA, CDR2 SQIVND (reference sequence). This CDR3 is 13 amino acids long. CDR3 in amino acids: CASKRLEPYGYTF. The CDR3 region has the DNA TGTGCCAGTAAGCGGTTGGAACCTTATGGCTACACCTTC.